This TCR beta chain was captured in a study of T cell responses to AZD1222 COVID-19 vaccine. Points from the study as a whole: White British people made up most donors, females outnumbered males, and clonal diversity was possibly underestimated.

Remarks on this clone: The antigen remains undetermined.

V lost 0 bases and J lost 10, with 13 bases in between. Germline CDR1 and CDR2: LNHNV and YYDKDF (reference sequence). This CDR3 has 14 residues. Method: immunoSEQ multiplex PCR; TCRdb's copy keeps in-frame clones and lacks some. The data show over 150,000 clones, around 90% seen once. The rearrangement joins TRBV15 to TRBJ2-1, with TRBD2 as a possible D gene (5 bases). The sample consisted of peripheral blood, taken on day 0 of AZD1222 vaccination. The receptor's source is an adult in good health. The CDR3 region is CATSREDGRREQFF. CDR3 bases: TGTGCCACCAGCAGAGAGGATGGTCGGAGGGAGCAGTTCTTC.